Listed below are T cell receptor beta chains from one sample, sequenced in a study of PD-1 blockade in classical Hodgkin lymphoma. The method was immunoSEQ multiplex PCR; TCRdb's version includes in-frame clones alone and lacks a portion of them. The sample carries some 90,000 clones, around 78% recorded once. The starting material was peripheral blood mononuclear cells (PBMCs), obtained before the fourth cycle of nivolumab. These receptors were collected from a human donor with classical Hodgkin lymphoma. Both conserved end residues are trimmed from each CDR3.

>TRBV10-3
ANSVWAADRSGYT
>TRBV20-1
SASGGYEQY
>TRBV19
ASSISRGGASF
>TRBV30
AWSVRVQETQY
>TRBV27
ASSFRGAGGYT
>TRBV28
ASSLYGEPQH
>TRBV29-1
SVETAYEQY
>TRBV7-2
ASSLVGSEKLF
>TRBV23-1
ASSQSWSTDGLGLNEQF
>TRBV29-1
SVEMVKREEGTDTQY
>TRBV28
ASNPPRNSGNTIY
>TRBV11-2
ASSRRTGGADTQY
>TRBV9
ASSVGRDRTYEQY
>TRBV15
ATSRASANYGYT
>TRBV9
ASSMRTGHDYGYT
>TRBV30
AWRIDTQY
>TRBV27
ASSLRSGTEAF
>TRBV15
ATSRDRDTVSHEQY
>TRBV10-3
AILAGNSYNEQF
>TRBV28
ASGRVDSNYGYT
>TRBV7-7
ASSLGRETNEKLF
>TRBV6-6
ASSYGASYEQY
>TRBV5-4
ASSLEPVSYT
>TRBV11-1
ASSFGTSGPGETQY
>TRBV7-2
ASSFGPNSYEQY
>TRBV5-1
ASSGGTGASYGYT
>TRBV28
ASSSSGRLEETQY
>TRBV2
ASSGLRGTGELF